This passage covers 30 T cell receptor beta chains from one sample sequenced in a study of blood T cell repertoires in COVID-19. The table came from immunoSEQ multiplex PCR; TCRdb's copy has only in-frame clones and leaves some out. The sample has roughly 77,000 clones, roughly 78% seen once. Sequencing was done on a sample of peripheral blood. These receptors all come from a woman between 65 and 79 years old with acute or convalescent COVID-19.

In its sample, this clone was seen a few times. This chain uses TRBV4-2 with TRBJ2-3, with 11 bases fitting TRBD2. The junction had 2 bases not matched to a gene; V was cut back by 5 bases and J by 1 base. CDR1 is LGHNA, CDR2 YNFKEQ, per germline. The length of the CDR3 is 15 residues. The CDR3 region has the DNA TGTGCCAGCAGCGAGACTAGCGGGGGCACAGATACGCAGTATTTT. Its translation: CASSETSGGTDTQYF.

The CDR3 DNA reads TGTGCCAGCAGCCTCGGGACTAGCGGGGGGGATGAGCAGTTCTTC. Translation: CASSLGTSGGDEQFF. The chain recombines TRBV5-4 with TRBJ2-1; 16 bases align to TRBD2. V trimming: 4 bases; J trimming: 8 bases; junction bases outside the gene matches: 3. The germline CDR1 and CDR2 sequences are SGHNT and YYREEE (reference sequence). The CDR3 length is 15 residues. Complete variable domain (other parts from reference TRBV5-4 and TRBJ2-1): ETGVTQSPTHLIKTRGQQVTLRCSSQSGHNTVSWYQQALGQGPQFIFQYYREEENGRGNFPPRFSGLQFPNYSSELNVNALELDDSALYLCASSLGTSGGDEQFFGPGTRLTVL.

A single count supports this clone. This chain links TRBV5-1 with TRBJ1-6, with TRBD1 identical over 8 bases. CDR3 length: 15 amino acids. Germline V lookup: CDR1 SGHRS, CDR2 YFSETQ. The junction had 2 bases not matched to a gene; V was cut back by 0 bases and J by 6 bases. In DNA, the CDR3 is TGCGCCAGCAGCTTGGGCAGGGGGCCTAATTCACCCCTCCACTTT. Its protein product is CASSLGRGPNSPLHF.

The V gene is TRBV11-3, the J gene TRBJ1-3; D not resolved. Deletions cut 1 base from V and 3 bases from J, with 10 bases between. The CDR3 extends over 15 amino acids. Germline assignment: CDR1 SGHNT and CDR2 YENEEA. CDR3 protein: CASSLGGGGGNTIYF. CDR3 sequence (DNA): TGTGCCAGCAGCTTAGGTGGAGGTGGTGGAAACACCATATATTTT.

This chain connects TRBV2 to TRBJ2-7; D remains ambiguous. The V end was cut by 2 bases, the J end by 13 bases, with 18 bases between. The CDR3 runs to 13 residues. In germline, CDR1 is SNHLY, CDR2 FYNNEI. The DNA of the CDR3 is TGTGCCAGCAGTGAAAATGGGCCCTTGATAGAATACTTC. It specifies CASSENGPLIEYF. Full variable domain (outside the CDR3, taken from reference TRBV2 and TRBJ2-7): EPEVTQTPSHQVTQMGQEVILRCVPISNHLYFYWYRQILGQKVEFLVSFYNNEISEKSEIFDDQFSVERPDGSNFTLKIRSTKLEDSAMYFCASSENGPLIEYFGPGTRLTVT.

The V call is TRBV9, the J call TRBJ2-5; the match to TRBD2 covers 7 bases. This CDR3 spans 14 amino acids. The J segment lost 2 bases and the V segment lost 4 bases, leaving 5 bases of the junction unmatched. Germline V lookup: CDR1 SGDLS, CDR2 YYNGEE. The CDR3 sequence is CASSSRGGQETQYF. CDR3 in DNA: TGTGCCAGCAGCTCTAGGGGAGGGCAAGAGACCCAGTACTTC.

The chain uses TRBV6-2 or TRBV6-3 and TRBJ2-7; 9 nucleotides agree with TRBD2. Trimming at V came to 6 bases and at J to 3 bases, leaving 18 bases not matched to a gene. CDR3 size: 18 residues. Germline V CDR1 and CDR2: MNHEY, SVGEGT. In DNA, the CDR3 is TGTGCCAGCAGCAGTAGCCCCCTCTGGGGTAGCGGGAGCTACGAGCAGTACTTC. It is translated as CASSSSPLWGSGSYEQYF.

This clone was counted only a few times. The chain combines TRBV29-1 with TRBJ2-5, with a possible D match to TRBD1 (6 bases). The CDR3 spans 12 residues. V lost 6 bases to trimming and J lost 1 base, with 9 bases between them. Germline CDR1 and CDR2: SQVTM and ANQGSEA. CDR3 residues: CSVNRAQETQYF. CDR3 nucleotide sequence: TGCAGCGTAAACAGGGCCCAAGAGACCCAGTACTTC.

The chain uses TRBV4-1 and TRBJ1-3, with a tentative D call TRBD1 (6 bases). In germline, CDR1 is MGHRA, CDR2 YSYEKL. The CDR3 extends over 15 amino acids. V dropped 3 bases and J dropped 2 bases, with 11 bases sitting between them. The CDR3 DNA reads TGCGCCAGCAGCCAGACTACAGGGACTGGAAACACCATATATTTT. Its translation is CASSQTTGTGNTIYF.

The sample holds one count of this clone. The chain links TRBV6-2 or TRBV6-3 to TRBJ1-2, with D maybe TRBD1 (5 bases). CDR1 and CDR2 (germline): MNHEY, SVGEGT. The CDR3 covers 15 residues. V was cut by 5 bases and J by 7 bases, with 20 bases left in between. The CDR3 reads CASSAWEPGLSGYTF. DNA for the CDR3: TGTGCCAGCAGTGCCTGGGAACCGGGACTTTCTGGCTACACCTTC.

V gene TRBV12-5 combines with J gene TRBJ2-1; 8 nucleotides line up with TRBD1. The germline V gene has CDR1 LGHNT and CDR2 FRNRAP. The CDR3 extends over 16 amino acids. V shed 0 bases and J 10 bases; nucleotides not matched to a gene: 11. This CDR3 is CASGLVRTGLPGEQFF. For the CDR3, the DNA is TGTGCTAGTGGTTTGGTGAGGACAGGGTTACCTGGCGAGCAGTTCTTC.

The chain carries TRBV5-4 and TRBJ1-2, with D unclear. The CDR3 extends over 16 amino acids. Germline lookup yields CDR1 SGHNT and CDR2 YYREEE (reference sequence). V dropped 5 bases and J dropped 4 bases, with 21 bases sitting between them. CDR3 sequence: CASRVEQVSSIYGYTF. The CDR3 bases are TGTGCCAGCAGGGTCGAGCAGGTCTCCTCTATCTATGGCTACACCTTC.

The chain uses TRBV5-1 and TRBJ2-5, with 9 nucleotides matching TRBD1. J gave up 3 bases and V 4 bases, and 4 bases lay outside the gene matches. The CDR3 sequence is 14 residues long. Germline V gives CDR1 SGHRS, CDR2 YFSETQ. Here the CDR3 reads CASSQGQGKETQYF. DNA of the CDR3: TGCGCCAGCAGCCAGGGACAGGGAAAAGAGACCCAGTACTTC. The entire variable domain, with the rest obtained from reference TRBV5-1 and TRBJ2-5, is as follows: KAGVTQTPRYLIKTRGQQVTLSCSPISGHRSVSWYQQTPGQGLQFLFEYFSETQRNKGNFPGRFSGRQFSNSRSEMNVSTLELGDSALYLCASSQGQGKETQYFGPGTRLLVL.

The chain is built from TRBV9 and TRBJ1-3; 10 bases fit TRBD1. The trim removed 4 bases at V and 2 bases at J, leaving 3 bases unmatched. The CDR3 loop spans 15 amino acids. Germline-derived CDR1 and CDR2 are SGDLS and YYNGEE. The CDR3, as DNA: TGTGCCAGCAGCATCGGGACAGGGGCTGGAAACACCATATATTTT. It encodes CASSIGTGAGNTIYF. The full variable domain, rest sourced from reference TRBV9 and TRBJ1-3, is DSGVTQTPKHLITATGQRVTLRCSPRSGDLSVYWYQQSLDQGLQFLIQYYNGEERAKGNILERFSAQQFPDLHSELNLSSLELGDSALYFCASSIGTGAGNTIYFGEGSWLTVV.

The chain joins TRBV9 to TRBJ1-6, with D uncertain. CDR3 length equals 17 residues. Germline V gene data show CDR1 as SGDLS and CDR2 as YYNGEE. The V end was cut by 0 bases, the J end by 3 bases, with 13 bases between. The CDR3 DNA follows: TGTGCCAGCAGCGTAGCCTCGGCCTACTACTATAATTCACCCCTCCACTTT. The encoded protein is CASSVASAYYYNSPLHF.

The chain carries TRBV11-2 and TRBJ1-1; possible D gene TRBD1, 5 bases. The germline V and J ends were trimmed by 3 bases and 4 bases, with 18 bases remaining between them. Germline CDR1 reads SGHAT; CDR2 reads FQNNGV. This CDR3 has 16 residues. The CDR3 coding sequence is TGTGCCAGCAGCTTGAATCAGGGTTTCGGGGGCACTGAAGCTTTCTTT. This codes for CASSLNQGFGGTEAFF.

This clone was detected once. This sequence joins TRBV5-1 and TRBJ2-1, with 7 positions matching TRBD2. The V gene end was trimmed by 3 bases and the J gene end by 8 bases; junction bases not matched to a gene: 8. In germline, CDR1 is SGHRS, CDR2 YFSETQ. The CDR3 sequence is 14 residues long. The chain's CDR3 is CASSYRLASDEQFF. The CDR3 DNA sequence: TGCGCCAGCAGCTACCGACTAGCTTCCGATGAGCAGTTCTTC. The whole variable domain, remainder taken from reference TRBV5-1 and TRBJ2-1, is KAGVTQTPRYLIKTRGQQVTLSCSPISGHRSVSWYQQTPGQGLQFLFEYFSETQRNKGNFPGRFSGRQFSNSRSEMNVSTLELGDSALYLCASSYRLASDEQFFGPGTRLTVL.

The chain has TRBV9 and TRBJ2-1; weak D call: TRBD1 (7 bases). The CDR3 extends over 16 amino acids. V lost 0 bases to trimming and J lost 5 bases, with 15 bases between them. The germline CDR1 and CDR2 sequences are SGDLS and YYNGEE. CDR3 sequence reads: CASSVGGTETNNEQFF. In DNA form, the CDR3 reads TGTGCCAGCAGCGTAGGCGGGACAGAGACTAACAATGAGCAGTTCTTC.

The V gene is TRBV24-1, the J gene TRBJ2-3; D is possibly TRBD1 (6 bases). With 3 bases removed from V and 0 bases from J, the gap between germline ends came to 15 bases. Per the germline V gene, CDR1 is KGHDR and CDR2 is SFDVKD. The CDR3 contains 17 residues. CDR3 amino acids: CATSDVTGFRSTDTQYF. CDR3 nucleotides: TGTGCCACCAGTGATGTAACAGGGTTTCGAAGCACAGATACGCAGTATTTT.

This rearrangement joins TRBV13 to TRBJ1-1; 9 bases agree with TRBD1. Germline loops: CDR1 PRHDT, CDR2 FYEKMQ (reference sequence). After removal of 5 bases from V and 8 bases from J, the junction contained 3 bases not matched to a gene. This CDR3 region has 12 residues. CDR3 loop: CASSPGTGEAFF. The CDR3 DNA is TGTGCCAGCAGCCCTGGGACAGGGGAAGCTTTCTTT. The complete variable domain, with remaining parts taken from reference TRBV13 and TRBJ1-1, reads AAGVIQSPRHLIKEKRETATLKCYPIPRHDTVYWYQQGPGQDPQFLISFYEKMQSDKGSIPDRFSAQQFSDYHSELNMSSLELGDSALYFCASSPGTGEAFFGQGTRLTVV.

This chain uses TRBV16 with TRBJ1-2; 10 nucleotides match TRBD1. Unmatched junction bases numbered 6, after V lost 0 bases and J lost 5 bases. Germline V CDR1 and CDR2: KGHSY, FQNENV. This CDR3 region has 16 residues. The CDR3, as DNA: TGTGCCAGCAGCCAATCTATGACAGGGGGCTGGTATGGCTACACCTTC. As protein: CASSQSMTGGWYGYTF. The full variable domain, completed using reference TRBV16 and TRBJ1-2, is GEEVAQTPKHLVRGEGQKAKLYCAPIKGHSYVFWYQQVLKNEFKFLISFQNENVFDETGMPKERFSAKCLPNSPCSLEIQATKLEDSAVYFCASSQSMTGGWYGYTFGSGTRLTVV.

The chain couples TRBV7-2 to TRBJ2-7; D may be TRBD2 (6 bases). The CDR3 is 15 residues long. Per the germline V gene, CDR1 is SGHTA and CDR2 is FQGNSA. The V end lost 5 bases, the J end lost 1 base, and 15 bases lay between the germline ends. The CDR3 DNA reads as TGTGCCAGCAGCCCTCGGGACTTCGAGTCCTACGAGCAGTACTTC. Translated, it gives CASSPRDFESYEQYF.

This rearrangement joins TRBV11-1 to TRBJ1-1; 8 nucleotides line up with TRBD1. Germline V gene data show CDR1 as SGHAT and CDR2 as FQDESV (reference sequence). This CDR3 spans 13 amino acids. The V and J ends lost 4 bases and 4 bases, in that order; junction bases with no gene match: 2. CDR3: CASSSRGPTEAFF. The CDR3 DNA sequence: TGTGCCAGCAGCTCCAGGGGGCCCACTGAAGCTTTCTTT.

This chain connects TRBV5-8 to TRBJ1-2, with 7 bases identical to TRBD1. V lost 7 bases to trimming and J lost 2 bases; unmatched junction nucleotides: 5. This CDR3 comprises 13 residues. The V gene's germline CDR1 is SGHTS and CDR2 YDEGEE. The chain's CDR3 is CASVQGENYGYTF. CDR3 DNA: TGTGCCAGCGTCCAGGGGGAGAACTATGGCTACACCTTC.

The J gene is TRBJ1-6, the V gene TRBV7-2; 7 bases fit TRBD1. After removal of 2 bases from V and 3 bases from J, the junction contained 13 bases not matched to a gene. The CDR3 spans 19 residues. Germline loops: CDR1 SGHTA, CDR2 FQGNSA. CDR3 coding DNA: TGTGCCAGCAGCTTAATTTCGACAGGGTGGGCCATCTATAATTCACCCCTCCACTTT. Encoded protein: CASSLISTGWAIYNSPLHF.

The V gene is TRBV9, the J gene TRBJ2-6; D possibly corresponds to TRBD2 (7 bases). With 4 bases removed from V and 2 bases from J, the gap between germline ends came to 16 bases. Germline loops: CDR1 SGDLS, CDR2 YYNGEE. This CDR3 comprises 17 residues. CDR3 region: CASSPAGGGAGANVLTF. DNA of the CDR3: TGTGCCAGCAGCCCGGCTGGGGGGGGCGCTGGGGCCAACGTCCTGACTTTC. Full variable domain (rest looked up from reference TRBV9 and TRBJ2-6): DSGVTQTPKHLITATGQRVTLRCSPRSGDLSVYWYQQSLDQGLQFLIQYYNGEERAKGNILERFSAQQFPDLHSELNLSSLELGDSALYFCASSPAGGGAGANVLTFGAGSRLTVL.

This clone was observed a few times. The chain links TRBV7-2 to TRBJ2-5, with 8 bases that match TRBD2. The CDR3 has 15 residues. With 5 bases clipped from V and 2 bases from J, the junction kept 7 bases outside the gene matches. The germline CDR1 and CDR2 sequences are SGHTA and FQGNSA. The CDR3 nucleotides are TGTGCCAGCAGCCCGGGACTAGGGACACAAGAGACCCAGTACTTC. It yields the protein CASSPGLGTQETQYF.

CDR3 loop: CASSRGTSGGRSLNTGELFF. For the CDR3, the DNA is TGTGCCAGCAGCCGGGGGACTAGCGGGGGCAGGAGTCTGAACACCGGGGAGCTGTTTTTT. The chain recombines TRBV7-6 with TRBJ2-2, with 14 bases that match TRBD2. The J segment lost 1 base and the V segment lost 5 bases, leaving 12 bases of the junction unmatched. The length of the CDR3 is 20 residues. CDR1 and CDR2 from the germline V gene are SGHVS and FNYEAQ.

This chain uses TRBV11-3 with TRBJ2-3; 9 nucleotides line up with TRBD1. The length of the CDR3 is 16 residues. With V trimmed by 4 bases and J by 4 bases, 9 bases remained unmatched. Germline loops: CDR1 SGHNT, CDR2 YENEEA. CDR3 residues: CASSSPGTGRADTQYF. The CDR3 DNA follows: TGTGCCAGCAGCTCCCCCGGGACAGGGAGGGCAGATACGCAGTATTTT.

The chain joins TRBV4-2 to TRBJ2-2; 7 bases map to TRBD1. The germline CDR1 and CDR2 sequences are LGHNA and YNFKEQ. Trimming at V came to 3 bases and at J to 5 bases, leaving 6 bases not matched to a gene. This CDR3 contains 15 residues. The CDR3 nucleotides read TGTGCCAGCAGCCACCGGGACAGAGAGACCGGGGAGCTGTTTTTT. Protein sequence: CASSHRDRETGELFF.